This T cell receptor (beta chain) was documented in a study of cytomegalovirus exposure and HLA in healthy donors. Study findings and constraints: Information on immune exposure was restricted to one variable (CMV serostatus).

60 Vbeta and 13 Jbeta primers were used in PCR. TCRdb keeps only in-frame clones here, not all; method: immunoSEQ multiplex PCR. Its listing shows 130,000 or so clones. This CDR3 is built from 16 residues. CDR1 and CDR2 (germline): LNHDA, SQIVND (reference sequence). V lost 5 bases and J lost 0, with 16 bases in between. As to this clone: Its antigen remains unidentified.

This sequence joins TRBV19 and TRBJ1-1; no reliable D call. The sequence was collected from a middle-aged woman in good health and CMV-seropositive. Sequencing used PBMCs. The CDR3: CASSSPPGRMNTEAFF. The CDR3 bases are TGTGCCAGTAGTTCCCCCCCGGGGAGAATGAACACTGAAGCTTTCTTT.